This entry lists 28 T cell receptor beta chains sequenced from one sample in a study of HIV-infected children after antiretroviral therapy interruption. Described treatment: PENTA 11 planned treatment interruption arm or continuous ART arm. A 3' RACE protocol on RNA, with unique molecular identifiers, produced the TCR library. TCRdb reprocessed the 3' RACE reads via MiXCR and lists one record per CDR3 protein. Of more than 40,000 distinct CDR3 sequences in the sample, more than 3.5% were seen once. This specimen consisted of CD45RA+ CD4+ T cells from PBMCs, pooled from several time points, obtained from a donor given antiretroviral therapy, either interrupted or continuous. Specified subset: naive CD4+ CD45RA+ CD45RO- T cells. These receptors were obtained from a pool of human donors with HIV.

This clonotype was seen repeatedly, ten times or more. The chain employs TRBV28 and TRBJ2-5; either TRBD1 or TRBD2 may supply D (6 bases each). Germline V gene sequence: CDR1 MDHEN, CDR2 SYDVKM. The CDR3 is 15 residues long. V dropped 3 bases and J dropped 7 bases, with 18 bases sitting between them. CDR3 sequence reads: CASSFPTGGRGTQYF. The DNA of the CDR3 is TGTGCCAGCAGTTTCCCAACTGGGGGGCGTGGGACCCAGTACTTC.

This clonotype was seen many times. The chain couples TRBV2 to TRBJ1-2; D not resolved. V lost 0 bases and J 5 bases, leaving 4 bases between the germline ends. CDR3 length: 12 amino acids. Germline V gene data show CDR1 as SNHLY and CDR2 as FYNNEI. CDR3 sequence: CASSEAVYGYTF. The CDR3 DNA follows: TGTGCCAGCAGTGAAGCTGTGTATGGCTACACCTTC.

This clonotype was observed a handful of times. The gene calls are TRBV11-1 and TRBJ2-1; TRBD2 matches at 8 bases. After removal of 3 bases from V and 3 bases from J, the junction contained 4 bases not matched to a gene. The length of the CDR3 is 15 residues. Germline V gene lookup returns CDR1 SGHAT and CDR2 FQDESV (reference sequence). This chain's CDR3 is CASSFAGGLYNEQFF. In DNA, the CDR3 is TGTGCCAGCAGCTTCGCGGGGGGCCTCTACAATGAGCAGTTCTTC.

This clonotype has a count of ten or more. The chain uses TRBV12-3 or TRBV12-4 and TRBJ1-1; TRBD1 might be the D (6 bases). The CDR3 extends over 14 amino acids. Trimming took off 7 bases at V and 3 bases at J, with 15 bases between the two ends. In DNA, the CDR3 is TGTGCCAGCAATGTAGAGGGGGTGGACACTGAAGCTTTCTTT. Translated, it gives CASNVEGVDTEAFF.

The chain links TRBV11-1 to TRBJ2-3; D is ambiguous. Germline V gene sequence: CDR1 SGHAT, CDR2 FQDESV (reference sequence). This CDR3 region has 13 residues. Trimming took 2 bases from V and 2 from J, leaving 5 bases between them. The DNA of the CDR3 is TGTGCCAGCAGCTTACTCTCCACAGATACGCAGTATTTT. It specifies CASSLLSTDTQYF. The entire variable domain, with the rest obtained from reference TRBV11-1 and TRBJ2-3, is as follows: EAEVAQSPRYKITEKSQAVAFWCDPISGHATLYWYRQILGQGPELLVQFQDESVVDDSQLPKDRFSAERLKGVDSTLKIQPAELGDSAMYLCASSLLSTDTQYFGPGTRLTVL.

This clonotype was counted at least ten times. This rearrangement joins TRBV27 to TRBJ1-2, with TRBD1 matching 11 bases. Trimming cost V 7 bases and J 7 bases; bases outside gene matches: 8. Germline V CDR1 and CDR2: MNHEY, SMNVEV (reference sequence). This CDR3 is built from 14 residues. CDR3 sequence: CASNPDRGRGGYTF. The DNA of the CDR3 is TGTGCCAGCAACCCGGACAGGGGGCGCGGTGGCTACACCTTC.

The sample holds many counts of this clonotype. CDR3 coding DNA: TGTGCCAGCAGCCAAGATGCGAGGACGTACGACGAGCAGTACTTC. This sequence encodes CASSQDARTYDEQYF. The chain uses TRBV3-1 and TRBJ2-7, with unresolved D. CDR3 length: 15 residues. Trimming removed 0 bases at V and 5 bases at J, with 14 bases between. Per germline, CDR1 LGHDT and CDR2 YNNKEL (reference sequence).

This clonotype is medium-sized within its sample. The chain links TRBV20-1 to TRBJ1-1; 8 bases line up with TRBD1. There are 12 residues in the CDR3. CDR1 and CDR2 from the germline V gene are DFQATT and SNEGSKA (reference sequence). V lost 5 bases, J lost 9 bases, and 8 bases stayed unmatched. CDR3 in amino acids: CSAPDREGQAFF. The CDR3 bases are TGCAGTGCTCCGGACAGGGAGGGGCAAGCTTTCTTT.

This clonotype is classed as medium-sized (0.01 to 0.1%). This chain joins TRBV2 and TRBJ1-1; no firm D call. Trimming removed 7 bases at V and 0 bases at J, with 9 bases between. Germline loops: CDR1 SNHLY, CDR2 FYNNEI. The CDR3 contains 13 residues. The CDR3 protein is CASMGQLNTEAFF. As DNA, the CDR3 is TGTGCCAGCATGGGTCAGTTGAACACTGAAGCTTTCTTT.

This clonotype has ten or more counts. This chain joins TRBV12-3 or TRBV12-4 and TRBJ2-7; TRBD1 matches 10 bases. V lost 5 bases, J lost 2 bases, and 3 bases stayed unmatched. This CDR3 is built from 14 residues. The CDR3 sequence is CASSAGQGPYEQYF. CDR3 nucleotide sequence: TGTGCCAGCAGTGCGGGACAGGGGCCCTACGAGCAGTACTTC.

This clonotype was picked up many times. The CDR3, as DNA: TGTGCCAGCAGTTTCCCCCCCGTTAACACTGAAGCTTTCTTT. Its protein product is CASSFPPVNTEAFF. The V gene is TRBV6-6, the J gene TRBJ1-1; D not resolved. CDR1 MNHNY and CDR2 SVGAGI come from the germline V gene (reference sequence). The CDR3 consists of 14 residues. V was cut by 4 bases and J by 2 bases, with 11 bases left in between.

At least ten counts were recorded for this clonotype. The V call is TRBV25-1, the J call TRBJ1-2; D possibly corresponds to TRBD1 (6 bases). V shed 4 bases and J shed 4 bases, with 13 bases lying between them. CDR3 length equals 14 residues. Germline lookup yields CDR1 MGHDK and CDR2 SYGVNS. The CDR3 nucleotides read TGTGCCAGCAGTGTGGGACAACAGGGCTATGGCTACACCTTC. It codes for CASSVGQQGYGYTF.

This clonotype was seen repeatedly, ten times or more. The chain couples TRBV7-2 to TRBJ1-3; unclear D gene. CDR3 length equals 14 residues. Germline CDR1 SGHTA, CDR2 FQGNSA. Trimming cost V 6 bases and J 0 bases, with 9 bases left between them. CDR3 residues: CASRTQSSGNTIYF. Here the CDR3 DNA reads TGTGCCAGCAGGACACAGAGCTCTGGAAACACCATATATTTT.

This clonotype was counted ten times or more. This chain uses TRBV24-1 with TRBJ2-5; 10 nucleotides align to TRBD1. The germline V gene encodes CDR1 KGHDR and CDR2 SFDVKD. The CDR3 length is 14 residues. V gave up 5 bases and J gave up 4 bases; unmatched junction bases: 3. The CDR3 DNA reads TGTGCCACCAGTGGGGACAGGGGACTAGAGACCCAGTACTTC. This translates into CATSGDRGLETQYF.

This clonotype was detected a few times. The chain is built from TRBV12-3 or TRBV12-4 and TRBJ2-7; no clear D. The CDR3 runs 13 residues. V was shortened by 3 bases and J by 3 bases, with 9 bases between the two germline ends. The CDR3 protein is CASSFGRSYEQYF. The CDR3 coding sequence is TGTGCCAGCAGTTTTGGAAGGAGCTACGAGCAGTACTTC.

This clonotype was counted ten times or more. The rearrangement links TRBV12-3 or TRBV12-4 to TRBJ2-7; TRBD1 matches at 9 bases. The CDR3 contains 13 residues. V was clipped by 6 bases and J by 5 bases; unmatched bases: 5. Here the CDR3 DNA reads TGTGCCAGCAGGCGGGGACAGGGCCACGAGCAGTACTTC. Residues: CASRRGQGHEQYF.

This clonotype appeared many times. This chain uses TRBV2 with TRBJ2-7, with 8 bases that match TRBD1. Germline CDR1 and CDR2: SNHLY and FYNNEI. J was trimmed by 5 bases and V by 7 bases; bases with no gene match: 4. The CDR3 totals 12 residues. CDR3 bases: TGTGCCAGCACCGGACAGGGAGACGAGCAGTACTTC. This encodes CASTGQGDEQYF.

CDR3 coding DNA: TGTGCCAGCAGTTTAAGCGGGGGACTCTTGGGCCAGGACATTCAGTACTTC. Encoded protein: CASSLSGGLLGQDIQYF. The genes are TRBV28 and TRBJ2-4, with 8 bases aligning to TRBD2. Germline-derived CDR1 and CDR2 are MDHEN and SYDVKM. This CDR3 spans 17 amino acids. Trimming cost V 2 bases and J 8 bases; bases outside gene matches: 14.

This clonotype has a count of ten or more. This sequence joins TRBV20-1 and TRBJ2-3; perhaps D is TRBD1 or TRBD2 (5 bases each). This CDR3 region has 12 residues. Germline V CDR1 and CDR2: DFQATT, SNEGSKA (reference sequence). CDR3 DNA sequence: TGCACCGGCCGAGGGGAGACAGATACGCAGTATTTT. This gives the protein CTGRGETDTQYF.

V gene TRBV5-1 combines with J gene TRBJ2-1; the D is unclear. Trimming left V 0 bases short and J 7 bases short, with 11 bases between. This CDR3 is built from 14 residues. From germline, CDR1 is SGHRS and CDR2 YFSETQ. CDR3 in DNA: TGCGCCAGCAGCTTGGCCCTGACCGGGAATGAGCAGTTCTTC. Protein: CASSLALTGNEQFF.

This clonotype was counted at least ten times. The chain links TRBV30 to TRBJ2-1; D gene unclear. Trimming removed 2 bases at V and 10 bases at J, with 12 bases between. Germline loops: CDR1 GTSNPN, CDR2 SVGIG (reference sequence). The CDR3 is made up of 12 amino acids. The CDR3 DNA reads TGTGCCTGGAGTCTCCAGGCAAGCGAGCAGTTCTTC. Residues: CAWSLQASEQFF.

There are many counts of this clonotype. V and J are TRBV10-3 and TRBJ1-6; TRBD1 agrees at 7 bases. The CDR3 consists of 18 residues. Germline CDR1 reads ENHRY; CDR2 reads SYGVKD. Trimming removed 9 bases from V and 7 bases from J; junction bases left unmatched: 21. The CDR3 nucleotides are TGTGCCATGCCGACAGGGAACGCAATTTTAGTGGGGAATTCACCCCTCCACTTT. Its protein is CAMPTGNAILVGNSPLHF.

This clonotype was observed many times. The rearrangement joins TRBV27 to TRBJ1-1; D possibly corresponds to TRBD1 (5 bases). CDR3 length: 15 amino acids. In germline, CDR1 is MNHEY, CDR2 SMNVEV (reference sequence). The V and J ends lost 3 bases and 0 bases respectively, with 11 bases between them. CDR3 DNA sequence: TGTGCCAGCAGTTTTACGACAGAAATGAACACTGAAGCTTTCTTT. This codes for CASSFTTEMNTEAFF.

The chain uses TRBV12-3 or TRBV12-4 and TRBJ2-5; D is possibly TRBD1 (6 bases). The CDR3 runs 14 residues. Trimming cost V 6 bases and J 5 bases, with 16 bases left between them. Here the CDR3 reads CASRTYRDSETQYF. CDR3 DNA sequence: TGTGCCAGCAGGACTTACAGGGATTCCGAGACCCAGTACTTC.

This clonotype was observed many times. This chain links TRBV19 with TRBJ1-5, with 7 bases lining up with TRBD1. Losses at the gene ends were 2 bases for V and 6 bases for J; bases not matched to a gene: 4. The CDR3 is 14 residues long. Germline loops: CDR1 LNHDA, CDR2 SQIVND (reference sequence). CDR3 DNA sequence: TGTGCCAGTAGTATATACAGGGGACGTCAGCCCCAGCATTTT. Residues: CASSIYRGRQPQHF.

This clonotype is medium-sized within its sample. The chain has TRBV20-1 and TRBJ1-2; the D gene is possibly TRBD1 (5 bases). The germline V and J ends were trimmed by 1 base and 0 bases, with 15 bases remaining between them. There are 16 residues in the CDR3. Germline lookup yields CDR1 DFQATT and CDR2 SNEGSKA (reference sequence). The CDR3 region has the DNA TGCAGTGCTAGAGGACCGACAGCCGTTGCTAACTATGGCTACACCTTC. Its translation is CSARGPTAVANYGYTF.

The gene calls are TRBV28 and TRBJ2-1; 15 positions agree with TRBD2. Germline assignment: CDR1 MDHEN and CDR2 SYDVKM. After removal of 5 bases from V and 7 bases from J, the junction contained 6 bases not matched to a gene. This CDR3 comprises 16 residues. The CDR3 DNA reads as TGTGCCAGCAGTCCGGGGGGACTAGCGGGGGGAAATGAGCAGTTCTTC. As protein: CASSPGGLAGGNEQFF.

CDR3 sequence: CASSLGQSNYGYTF. The DNA of the CDR3 is TGTGCCAGCAGTTTAGGACAGAGCAACTATGGCTACACCTTC. This chain connects TRBV12-3 or TRBV12-4 to TRBJ1-2; perhaps TRBD1 as D (5 bases). This CDR3 contains 14 residues. Trimming stripped 1 base from V and 2 bases from J, with 8 bases between.